The rows below give T cell receptor beta chains drawn from one sample of a study of cytomegalovirus exposure and HLA in healthy donors. Sequencing was performed with immunoSEQ multiplex PCR; in TCRdb, only in-frame clones are kept and a portion is missing. This repertoire shows under 50,000 clones, over 65% found once; its top ten account for roughly 18%. The sample consisted of PBMCs. Receptors originate from a man aged 45-65 years in good health and CMV-seropositive. Both conserved end residues are part of each CDR3. Each record gives: V gene, CDR3 length, J gene, CDR3 protein.

v_gene: TRBV19; len: 14; j_gene: TRBJ1-1; CDR3aa: CASSVTAQNTEAFF
v_gene: TRBV5-1; len: 14; j_gene: TRBJ2-7; CDR3aa: CASSLLTAANEQYF
v_gene: TRBV11-2; len: 14; j_gene: TRBJ1-4; CDR3aa: CASSLDQVSEKLFF
v_gene: TRBV7-9; len: 13; j_gene: TRBJ2-5; CDR3aa: CASSLTGPETQYF
v_gene: TRBV4-1; len: 15; j_gene: TRBJ2-7; CDR3aa: CASSQGLTGTYEQYF
v_gene: TRBV25-1; len: 15; j_gene: TRBJ1-1; CDR3aa: CASSNRERGNTEAFF
v_gene: TRBV29-1; len: 11; j_gene: TRBJ1-2; CDR3aa: CSGRQGNGYTF
v_gene: TRBV7-9; len: 16; j_gene: TRBJ1-1; CDR3aa: CASSQRSRGWNTEAFF
v_gene: TRBV11-3; len: 15; j_gene: TRBJ2-6; CDR3aa: CASSARGAGANVLTF
v_gene: TRBV18; len: 13; j_gene: TRBJ1-2; CDR3aa: CASSQGTGYGYTF
v_gene: TRBV4-2; len: 18; j_gene: TRBJ1-6; CDR3aa: CASSQRGRGGSYNSPLHF
v_gene: TRBV2; len: 14; j_gene: TRBJ2-2; CDR3aa: CASLGQPNTGELFF
v_gene: TRBV5-4; len: 15; j_gene: TRBJ2-3; CDR3aa: CASSTRDTGYFTQYF
v_gene: TRBV6-5; len: 12; j_gene: TRBJ2-1; CDR3aa: CASSLQGNEQFF
v_gene: TRBV6-6; len: 13; j_gene: TRBJ1-2; CDR3aa: CASSLTGNYGYTF
v_gene: TRBV7-2; len: 16; j_gene: TRBJ2-7; CDR3aa: CASSLKMSGQGYEQYF
v_gene: TRBV6-1; len: 17; j_gene: TRBJ2-7; CDR3aa: CASSASRGNSRSYEQYF
v_gene: TRBV7-8; len: 13; j_gene: TRBJ2-7; CDR3aa: CASSSSTGREQYF
v_gene: TRBV2; len: 15; j_gene: TRBJ2-6; CDR3aa: CASNRGGSGANVLTF
v_gene: TRBV6-5; len: 15; j_gene: TRBJ2-7; CDR3aa: CASRSTGTSSYEQYF
v_gene: TRBV19; len: 15; j_gene: TRBJ1-6; CDR3aa: CASSGADRANSPLHF
v_gene: TRBV5-4; len: 13; j_gene: TRBJ1-2; CDR3aa: CASSSGLNYGYTF
v_gene: TRBV5-4; len: 16; j_gene: TRBJ2-3; CDR3aa: CASSLVERVGTDTQYF
v_gene: TRBV7-3; len: 15; j_gene: TRBJ2-1; CDR3aa: CASSPRQGPVNEQFF
v_gene: TRBV4-2; len: 14; j_gene: TRBJ2-5; CDR3aa: CASSQSGQQETQYF
v_gene: TRBV19; len: 14; j_gene: TRBJ1-3; CDR3aa: CASIDLTSGNTIYF
v_gene: TRBV5-4; len: 14; j_gene: TRBJ2-2; CDR3aa: CASGRRDHTGELFF
v_gene: TRBV29-1; len: 12; j_gene: TRBJ2-1; CDR3aa: CSVGGQGDEQFF
v_gene: TRBV2; len: 11; j_gene: TRBJ2-1; CDR3aa: CASKGAGEQFF
v_gene: TRBV6-1; len: 14; j_gene: TRBJ1-5; CDR3aa: CASSDRYSNQPQHF
v_gene: TRBV5-1; len: 15; j_gene: TRBJ1-2; CDR3aa: CASTPQGGTGYGYTF
v_gene: TRBV20-1; len: 11; j_gene: TRBJ2-3; CDR3aa: CSRGSLDTQYF
v_gene: TRBV6-5; len: 14; j_gene: TRBJ1-2; CDR3aa: CASRGQGEENGYTF